This T cell receptor beta chain was obtained from a study of CD8 T cells in Susac syndrome. Background on the study: Among sequenced Susac syndrome patients, more than five had active disease and 8 or 9 were in remission.

cDNA came from approximately 0.5 to 1 ug RNA primed by random hexamers. Amplification of TCR beta CDR3 by immunoSEQ multiplex PCR spanned 54 Vbeta and 13 Jbeta. TCRdb called the immunoSEQ multiplex PCR reads again in MiXCR, with one record for every CDR3 protein. The sample yields 240,000 or so distinct CDR3 sequences, almost 97% seen once. The CDR3 sequence is 14 residues long. The germline V gene has CDR1 KGHSH and CDR2 LQKENI. Trimming left V 5 bases short and J 0 bases short, with 10 bases between. This receptor was taken from a human donor with Susac syndrome. The specimen sequenced was CD4+ T cells from PBMCs. This chain uses TRBV18 with TRBJ1-1; maybe TRBD1 (5 bases). Here the CDR3 DNA reads TGTGCCAGCTCAATGGGCAGGGTGAACACTGAAGCTTTCTTT. Translated, it gives CASSMGRVNTEAFF.